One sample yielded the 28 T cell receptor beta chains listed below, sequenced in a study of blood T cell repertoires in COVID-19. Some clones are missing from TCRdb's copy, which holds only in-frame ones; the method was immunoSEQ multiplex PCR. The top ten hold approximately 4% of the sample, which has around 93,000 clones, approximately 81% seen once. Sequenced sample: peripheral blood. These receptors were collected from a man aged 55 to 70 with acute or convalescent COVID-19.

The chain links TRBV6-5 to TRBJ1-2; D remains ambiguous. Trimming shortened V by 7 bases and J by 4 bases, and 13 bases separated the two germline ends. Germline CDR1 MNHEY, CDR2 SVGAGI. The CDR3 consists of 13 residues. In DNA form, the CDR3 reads TGTGCCAGCACCCCAGGTCCCTTCTATGGCTACACCTTC. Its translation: CASTPGPFYGYTF.

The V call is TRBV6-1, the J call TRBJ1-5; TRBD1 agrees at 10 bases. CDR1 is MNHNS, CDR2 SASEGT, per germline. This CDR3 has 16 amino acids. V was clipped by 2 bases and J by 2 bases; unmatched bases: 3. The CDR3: CASSEIGTGGNQPQHF. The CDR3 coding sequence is TGTGCCAGCAGTGAAATTGGGACAGGGGGCAATCAGCCCCAGCATTTT.

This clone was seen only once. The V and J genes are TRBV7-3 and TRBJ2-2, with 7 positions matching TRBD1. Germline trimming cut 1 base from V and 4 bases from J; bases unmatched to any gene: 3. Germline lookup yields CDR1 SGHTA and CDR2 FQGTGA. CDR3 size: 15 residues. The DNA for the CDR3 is TGTGCCAGCAGCTTAAAGAACAGGGGCACCGGGGAGCTGTTTTTT. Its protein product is CASSLKNRGTGELFF.

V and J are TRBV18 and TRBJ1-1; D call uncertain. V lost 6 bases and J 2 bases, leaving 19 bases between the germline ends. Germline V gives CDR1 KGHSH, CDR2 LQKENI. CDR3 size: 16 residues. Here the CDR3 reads CASSLSRRVLNTEAFF. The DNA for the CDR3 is TGTGCCAGCTCGCTGTCAAGGAGGGTTCTCAACACTGAAGCTTTCTTT.

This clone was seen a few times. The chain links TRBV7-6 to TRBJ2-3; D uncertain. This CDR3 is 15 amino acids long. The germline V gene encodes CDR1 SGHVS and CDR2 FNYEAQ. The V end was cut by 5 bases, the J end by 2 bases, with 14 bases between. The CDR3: CASSLGRDSTDTQYF. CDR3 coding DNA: TGTGCCAGCAGCCTAGGTCGCGACTCCACAGATACGCAGTATTTT.

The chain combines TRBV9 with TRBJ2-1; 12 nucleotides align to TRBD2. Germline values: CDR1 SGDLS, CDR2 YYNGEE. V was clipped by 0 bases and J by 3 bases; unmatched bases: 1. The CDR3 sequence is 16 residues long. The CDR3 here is CASSVVTSGSYNEQFF. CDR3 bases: TGTGCCAGCAGCGTAGTGACTAGCGGGAGCTACAATGAGCAGTTCTTC.

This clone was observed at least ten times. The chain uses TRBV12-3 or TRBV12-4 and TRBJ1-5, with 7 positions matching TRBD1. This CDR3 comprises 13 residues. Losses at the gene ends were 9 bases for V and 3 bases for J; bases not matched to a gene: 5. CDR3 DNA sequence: TGTGCCAGTAAGACAGGGAACAATCAGCCCCAGCATTTT. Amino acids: CASKTGNNQPQHF.

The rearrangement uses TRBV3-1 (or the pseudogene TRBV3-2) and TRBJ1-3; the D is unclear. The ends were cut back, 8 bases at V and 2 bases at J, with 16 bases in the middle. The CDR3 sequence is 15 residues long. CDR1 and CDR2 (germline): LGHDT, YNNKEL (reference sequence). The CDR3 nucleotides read TGTGCCAGCGGTACCTTGTTTGGCACTGGAAACACCATATATTTT. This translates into CASGTLFGTGNTIYF.

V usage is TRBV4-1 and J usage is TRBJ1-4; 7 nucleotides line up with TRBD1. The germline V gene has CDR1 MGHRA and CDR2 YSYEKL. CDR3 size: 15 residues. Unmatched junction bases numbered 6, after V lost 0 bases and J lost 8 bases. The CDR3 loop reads CASSQETGIREKLFF. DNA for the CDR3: TGCGCCAGCAGCCAAGAGACAGGGATCCGAGAAAAACTGTTTTTT.

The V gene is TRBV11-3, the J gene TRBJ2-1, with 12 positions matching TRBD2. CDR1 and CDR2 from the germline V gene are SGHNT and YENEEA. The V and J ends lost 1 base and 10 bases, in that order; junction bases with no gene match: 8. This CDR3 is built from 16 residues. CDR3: CASSLGPSGRAEEQFF. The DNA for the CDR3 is TGTGCCAGCAGCTTAGGACCTAGCGGGAGGGCGGAAGAGCAGTTCTTC.

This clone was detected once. CDR3 in DNA: TGTGCCAGCAGCGTACAGGGTGGCCAAGAGACCCAGTACTTC. This encodes CASSVQGGQETQYF. The chain employs TRBV7-2 and TRBJ2-5; a weak D match, TRBD1 (6 bases). Trimming cost V 5 bases and J 1 base, with 11 bases left between them. CDR3 length: 14 amino acids. Germline CDR1 is SGHTA and CDR2 is FQGNSA.

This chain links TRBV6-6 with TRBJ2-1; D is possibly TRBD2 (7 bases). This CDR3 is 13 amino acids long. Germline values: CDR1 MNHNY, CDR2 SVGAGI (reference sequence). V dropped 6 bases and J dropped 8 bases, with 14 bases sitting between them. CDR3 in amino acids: CASRSGEGDEQFF. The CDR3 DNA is TGTGCCAGCAGGTCAGGGGAGGGAGATGAGCAGTTCTTC.

The CDR3 reads CASSLQLTGELFF. CDR3 sequence (DNA): TGTGCCAGCAGCTTACAACTTACCGGGGAGCTGTTTTTT. This chain links TRBV7-8 with TRBJ2-2; D not resolved. This CDR3 region has 13 residues. V was trimmed by 2 bases and J by 5 bases, leaving 6 bases between them. Germline CDR1 reads SGHVS; CDR2 reads FQNEAQ.

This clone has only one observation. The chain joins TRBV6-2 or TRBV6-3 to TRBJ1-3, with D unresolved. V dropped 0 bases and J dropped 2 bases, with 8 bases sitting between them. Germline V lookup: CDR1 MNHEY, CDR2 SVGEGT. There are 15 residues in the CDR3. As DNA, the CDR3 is TGTGCCAGCAGTTACTCGGGGAGTCCTGGAAACACCATATATTTT. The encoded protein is CASSYSGSPGNTIYF.

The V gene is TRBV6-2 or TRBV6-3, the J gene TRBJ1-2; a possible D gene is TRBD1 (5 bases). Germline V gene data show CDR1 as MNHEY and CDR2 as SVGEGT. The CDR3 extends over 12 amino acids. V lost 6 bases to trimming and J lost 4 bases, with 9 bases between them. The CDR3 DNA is TGTGCCAGCAGCCCTACAGGCTATGGCTACACCTTC. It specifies CASSPTGYGYTF.

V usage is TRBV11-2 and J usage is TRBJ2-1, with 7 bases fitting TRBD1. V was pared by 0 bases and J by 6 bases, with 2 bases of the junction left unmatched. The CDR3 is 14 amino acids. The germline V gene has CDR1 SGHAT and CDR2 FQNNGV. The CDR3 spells CASSLERQGNEQFF. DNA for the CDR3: TGTGCCAGCAGCTTAGAAAGACAGGGCAATGAGCAGTTCTTC.

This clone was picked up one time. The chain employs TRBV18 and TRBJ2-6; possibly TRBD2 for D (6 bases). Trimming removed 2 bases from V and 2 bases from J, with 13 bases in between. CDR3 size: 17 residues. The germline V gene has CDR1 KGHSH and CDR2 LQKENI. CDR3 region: CASSPFVEGTGANVLTF. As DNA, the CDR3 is TGTGCCAGCTCACCATTTGTGGAGGGCACTGGGGCCAACGTCCTGACTTTC.

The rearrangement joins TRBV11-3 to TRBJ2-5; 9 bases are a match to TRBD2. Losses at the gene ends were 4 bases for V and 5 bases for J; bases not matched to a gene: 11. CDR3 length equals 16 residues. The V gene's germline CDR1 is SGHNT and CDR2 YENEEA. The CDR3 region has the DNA TGTGCCAGCAGCTCCCCACGGACTAGCGTAGGGGAGACCCAGTACTTC. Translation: CASSSPRTSVGETQYF.

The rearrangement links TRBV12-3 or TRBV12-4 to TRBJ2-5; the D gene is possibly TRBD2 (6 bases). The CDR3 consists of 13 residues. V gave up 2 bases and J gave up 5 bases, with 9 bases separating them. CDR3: CASSLRGGETQYF. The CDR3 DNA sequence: TGTGCCAGCAGTTTAAGAGGAGGGGAGACCCAGTACTTC.

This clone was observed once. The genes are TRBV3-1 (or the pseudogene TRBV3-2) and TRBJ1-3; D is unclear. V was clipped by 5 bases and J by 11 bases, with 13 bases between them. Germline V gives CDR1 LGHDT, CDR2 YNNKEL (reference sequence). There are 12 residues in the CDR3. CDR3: CASSSLGVAIYF. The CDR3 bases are TGTGCCAGCAGCTCCCTCGGGGTGGCCATATATTTT.

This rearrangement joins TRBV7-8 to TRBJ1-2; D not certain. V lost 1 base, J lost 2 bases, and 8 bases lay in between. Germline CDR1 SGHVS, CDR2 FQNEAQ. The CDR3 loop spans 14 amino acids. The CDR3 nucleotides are TGTGCCAGCAGCTTAGAGAGAGGGAACTATGGCTACACCTTC. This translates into CASSLERGNYGYTF.

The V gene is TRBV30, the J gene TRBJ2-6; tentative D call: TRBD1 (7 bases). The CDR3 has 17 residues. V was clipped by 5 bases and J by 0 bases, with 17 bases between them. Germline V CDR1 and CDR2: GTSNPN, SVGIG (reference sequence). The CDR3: CAWSRGESSSGANVLTF. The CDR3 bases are TGTGCCTGGTCCAGGGGGGAAAGCTCCTCTGGGGCCAACGTCCTGACTTTC.

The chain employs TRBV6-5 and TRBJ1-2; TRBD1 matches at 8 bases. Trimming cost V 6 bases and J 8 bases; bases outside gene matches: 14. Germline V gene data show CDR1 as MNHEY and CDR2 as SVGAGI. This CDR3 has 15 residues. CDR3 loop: CASRPQGTGLAGYTF. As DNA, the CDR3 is TGTGCCAGCAGGCCCCAAGGGACAGGTTTGGCGGGCTACACCTTC.

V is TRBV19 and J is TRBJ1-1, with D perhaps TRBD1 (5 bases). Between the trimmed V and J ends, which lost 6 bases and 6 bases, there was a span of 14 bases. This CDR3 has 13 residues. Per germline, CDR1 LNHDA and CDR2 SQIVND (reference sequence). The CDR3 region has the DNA TGTGCCAGTAGATCGACAGACGTTCCTGAAGCTTTCTTT. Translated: CASRSTDVPEAFF. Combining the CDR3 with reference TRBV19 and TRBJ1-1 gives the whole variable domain DGGITQSPKYLFRKEGQNVTLSCEQNLNHDAMYWYRQDPGQGLRLIYYSQIVNDFQKGDIAEGYSVSREKKESFPLTVTSAQKNPTAFYLCASRSTDVPEAFFGQGTRLTVV.

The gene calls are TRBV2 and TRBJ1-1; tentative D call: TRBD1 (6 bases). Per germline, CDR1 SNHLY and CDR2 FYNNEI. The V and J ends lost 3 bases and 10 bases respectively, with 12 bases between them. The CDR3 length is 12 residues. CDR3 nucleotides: TGTGCCAGCAGTGAGAGAACAGGGCCAGCTTTCTTT. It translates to CASSERTGPAFF.

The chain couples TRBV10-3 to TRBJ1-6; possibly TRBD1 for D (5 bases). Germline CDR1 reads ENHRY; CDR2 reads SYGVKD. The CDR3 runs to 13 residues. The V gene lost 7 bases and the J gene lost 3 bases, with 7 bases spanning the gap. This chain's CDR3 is CAITQGYNSPLHF. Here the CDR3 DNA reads TGTGCCATCACGCAGGGCTATAATTCACCCCTCCACTTT.

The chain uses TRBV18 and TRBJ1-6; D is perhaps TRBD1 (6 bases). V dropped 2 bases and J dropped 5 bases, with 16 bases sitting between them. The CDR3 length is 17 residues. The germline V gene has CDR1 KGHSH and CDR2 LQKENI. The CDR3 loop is CASSPGRRGGNNSPLHF. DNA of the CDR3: TGTGCCAGCTCACCAGGCAGAAGAGGGGGTAATAATTCACCCCTCCACTTT. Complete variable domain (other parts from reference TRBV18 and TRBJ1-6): NAGVMQNPRHLVRRRGQEARLRCSPMKGHSHVYWYRQLPEEGLKFMVYLQKENIIDESGMPKERFSAEFPKEGPSILRIQQVVRGDSAAYFCASSPGRRGGNNSPLHFGNGTRLTVT.

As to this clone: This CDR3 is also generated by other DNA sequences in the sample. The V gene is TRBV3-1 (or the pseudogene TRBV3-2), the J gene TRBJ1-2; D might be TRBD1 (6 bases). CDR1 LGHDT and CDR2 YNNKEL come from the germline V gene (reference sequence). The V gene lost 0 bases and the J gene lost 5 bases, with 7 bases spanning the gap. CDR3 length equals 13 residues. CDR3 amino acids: CASSQDRGYGYTF. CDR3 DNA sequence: TGTGCCAGCAGCCAAGACAGGGGTTATGGCTACACCTTC.